These 8 T cell receptor beta chains originate from one sample sequenced in a study of post-analysis software for immune sequencing data. General study results and limits: Patients showed TRBV5-6, TRBV5-1 and TRBV20-1 among five TRBV segments more frequent than in controls.

Presence of unique molecular identifiers characterized the TCR beta cDNA libraries. In TCRdb, the PCR reads were re-called with MiXCR into one record per CDR3 protein. The sample records roughly 620,000 distinct CDR3 sequences, 44% being singletons. No antigen is known for these receptors. The material sequenced was blood. The receptors shown here come from a girl aged 5-17 years with multiple sclerosis.

Concerning this clonotype itself: This may arise from a read error, as a much more abundant clone is one base away. The CDR3 here is CASSDSKATSSGASVLTF. The CDR3, as DNA: TGTGCCAGCAGTGACTCGAAGGCAACTAGCTCTGGGGCCAGCGTCCTGACTTTC. V and J are TRBV6-4 and TRBJ2-6; a weak D match, TRBD2 (6 bases). This CDR3 is built from 18 residues. CDR1 and CDR2 (germline): MRHNA, SNTAGT.

The table lists this clonotype with a few counts. This sequence joins TRBV12-3 or TRBV12-4 and TRBJ1-5; the D is unclear. This CDR3 has 13 residues. V lost 5 bases and J lost 9, with 14 bases in between. The CDR3 region has the DNA TGTGCCAGCAGTCCCGGAACGAGATCGCCCCAGCATTTT. Its protein product is CASSPGTRSPQHF.

This clonotype appeared a few times. J is TRBJ2-1 and V is TRBV12-3 or TRBV12-4; 10 bases align to TRBD2. The CDR3 sequence is 16 residues long. With V trimmed by 3 bases and J by 4 bases, 6 bases remained unmatched. The CDR3 DNA follows: TGTGCCAGCAGTTTCTTGTTAGCGGGAGGTTACAATGAGCAGTTCTTC. Its protein is CASSFLLAGGYNEQFF.

The V call is TRBV5-1, the J call TRBJ2-5; D perhaps matches TRBD2 (6 bases). CDR1 is SGHRS and CDR2 is YFSETQ in the germline V gene. The CDR3 has 14 amino acids. V was trimmed by 0 bases and J by 1 base, leaving 7 bases between them. CDR3 sequence (DNA): TGCGCCAGCAGCTTGGTGACTAGCCAAGAGACCCAGTACTTC. It translates to CASSLVTSQETQYF.

This chain connects TRBV9 to TRBJ1-1; no firm D call. Trimming left V 3 bases short and J 3 bases short, with 15 bases between. The CDR3 covers 15 residues. The V gene's germline CDR1 is SGDLS and CDR2 YYNGEE. In nucleotides, the CDR3 is TGTGCCAGCAGCGCATCCGGCGCGGAGTACACTGAAGCTTTCTTT. Its protein is CASSASGAEYTEAFF. The full variable domain, in which reference TRBV9 and TRBJ1-1 provide the parts outside the CDR3, is DSGVTQTPKHLITATGQRVTLRCSPRSGDLSVYWYQQSLDQGLQFLIQYYNGEERAKGNILERFSAQQFPDLHSELNLSSLELGDSALYFCASSASGAEYTEAFFGQGTRLTVV.

The rearrangement links TRBV20-1 to TRBJ2-7, with 11 bases that match TRBD1. This CDR3 is 13 amino acids long. The V gene's germline CDR1 is DFQATT and CDR2 SNEGSKA (reference sequence). The V and J ends lost 6 bases and 4 bases, in that order; junction bases with no gene match: 5. The CDR3 spells CSAHRDRGYEQYF. As DNA, the CDR3 is TGCAGTGCCCACCGGGACAGGGGGTACGAGCAGTACTTC.

This clonotype was counted between two and nine times. V usage is TRBV12-3 or TRBV12-4 and J usage is TRBJ1-5; the D gene is possibly TRBD1 (5 bases). This CDR3 is built from 15 residues. V lost 5 bases, J lost 0 bases, and 11 bases lay in between. The CDR3: CASSPQGNSNQPQHF. CDR3 DNA: TGTGCCAGCAGTCCCCAGGGAAATAGCAATCAGCCCCAGCATTTT.

This clonotype was recorded a few times. V gene TRBV12-3 or TRBV12-4 combines with J gene TRBJ2-1, with 16 bases aligning to TRBD2. CDR3 length: 21 amino acids. The V gene end was trimmed by 4 bases and the J gene end by 0 bases; junction bases not matched to a gene: 12. The CDR3 region has the DNA TGTGCCAGCAGTTCCCATCTAGAGGGACTAGCGGGAGGGAGCTCCTACAATGAGCAGTTCTTC. This sequence encodes CASSSHLEGLAGGSSYNEQFF.